This is a list of T cell receptor beta chains from one sample in a study of T cell responses to AZD1222 COVID-19 vaccine. Some clones are missing from TCRdb's copy, which holds only in-frame ones; the method was immunoSEQ multiplex PCR. The sample has about 150,000 clones, around nine tenths seen once. The sequences come from peripheral blood, collected on day 0 of AZD1222 vaccination. These receptors were obtained from an adult in good health. The CDR3 runs from the conserved cysteine through the conserved F or W. D genes are given only for firm matches. Not every row has a clone size; where given, it reads once, few, many or a size class.

14	TRBV4-3	TRBD1	few	TRBJ1-2	TGCGCCAGCAGCCGCACGGGACAGGGCTATGGCTACACCTTC	CASSRTGQGYGYTF
13	TRBV30	NA	NA	TRBJ1-6	TGTGCCTGGAGGCGGGACGCTAATTCACCCCTCCACTTT	CAWRRDANSPLHF
15	TRBV15	NA	NA	TRBJ1-3	TGTGCCACCAGCAGAGACCGACTAACTGGAAACACCATATATTTT	CATSRDRLTGNTIYF
17	TRBV11-3	NA	NA	TRBJ2-4	TGTGCCAGCAGCTCCGCGGTTTCGGGGGTTGCCAAAAACATTCAGTACTTC	CASSSAVSGVAKNIQYF
15	TRBV6-5	NA	once	TRBJ1-6	TGTGCCAGCAGTCGCCAGCCCCCGACGTATTCACCCCTCCACTTT	CASSRQPPTYSPLHF
13	TRBV29-1	NA	NA	TRBJ2-5	TGCAGCGTTCAAGTTGGGGGCCGGGAGACCCAGTACTTC	CSVQVGGRETQYF
13	TRBV15	TRBD2	NA	TRBJ2-7	TGTGCCACCAGCCTTGGGGGAGGGGACGAGCAGTACTTC	CATSLGGGDEQYF
15	TRBV5-1	NA	few	TRBJ2-7	TGCGCCAGCAGGAGTCGACACGAGAGCTCCTACGAGCAGTACTTC	CASRSRHESSYEQYF
16	TRBV30	TRBD2	NA	TRBJ2-1	TGTGCCTGGAGTCCACGGGGACTAGCGGGAGTTAGTGAGCAGTTCTTC	CAWSPRGLAGVSEQFF
12	TRBV5-1	NA	NA	TRBJ1-2	TGCGCCAGCAGCCCGCAAGGTGGTGGCTACACCTTC	CASSPQGGGYTF
19	TRBV7-6	TRBD2	NA	TRBJ2-1	TGTGCCAGCAGCTTACGGATGGCTAGCGGGGGGGCTAGGTACAATGAGCAGTTCTTC	CASSLRMASGGARYNEQFF
12	TRBV30	NA	NA	TRBJ2-1	TGTGCCTGGAGTGTAAGTCAGAATGAGCAGTTCTTC	CAWSVSQNEQFF
14	TRBV6-5	NA	NA	TRBJ2-7	TGTGCCAGCAGTTCATACGATGTCAGCTACGAGCAGTACTTC	CASSSYDVSYEQYF
12	TRBV7-3	NA	NA	TRBJ2-3	TGTGCCAGCAGCCCCGAGGGGGGTACGCAGTATTTT	CASSPEGGTQYF
16	TRBV7-9	NA	NA	TRBJ2-7	TGTGCCAGCAGCATTCTGACCCAGGGTTGGGAATACGAGCAGTACTTC	CASSILTQGWEYEQYF
17	TRBV2	NA	NA	TRBJ1-3	TGTGCCAGCAGCAAACCGGATCCCATGGGGGCCGGAAACACCATATATTTT	CASSKPDPMGAGNTIYF
15	TRBV7-2	TRBD1	NA	TRBJ1-5	TGTGCCAGCAGCTTCGACAGGGGTTTAGATCAGCCCCAGCATTTT	CASSFDRGLDQPQHF
15	TRBV6-5	NA	NA	TRBJ1-5	TGTGCCAGCAGCCCGGTGAAGGCCACCAATCAGCCCCAGCATTTT	CASSPVKATNQPQHF
14	TRBV5-4	NA	NA	TRBJ2-7	TGTGCCAGCAGCTTGGAGGGGGGCCCCGACGAGCAGTACTTC	CASSLEGGPDEQYF
14	TRBV24-1	TRBD2	NA	TRBJ2-7	TGTGCCACCAGTTCGGCTAGCGGCTCCTACGAGCAGTACTTC	CATSSASGSYEQYF
16	TRBV5-1	TRBD1	NA	TRBJ2-2	TGCGCCAGCAGCACTACCGGGACAGGGAACACCGGGGAGCTGTTTTTT	CASSTTGTGNTGELFF
13	TRBV20-1	NA	NA	TRBJ1-5	TGCAGTGCTAGTGGGTCCCAGGGTCAGCCCCAGCATTTT	CSASGSQGQPQHF